This T cell receptor (beta chain) was profiled in a study of CD8 T cells in ankylosing spondylitis. Broader study findings: Apparently characteristic of ankylosing spondylitis blood was a TCR beta motif (eight highly homologous variants). Earlier reports found some motif variants in synovial fluid and blood in reactive arthritis. Disease-associated clonotypes exhibited CD8+ identity and were relatively infrequent in peripheral blood. Clones tied to disease were said to be significantly enriched in matched ankylosing spondylitis synovial fluid.

The V and J ends lost 4 bases and 7 bases respectively, with 13 bases between them. CDR1 LGHDT and CDR2 YNNKEL come from the germline V gene (reference sequence). This CDR3 has 13 residues. Comments on this clonotype: Its antigen is unknown.

In TCRdb, the 5' RACE reads were re-called with MiXCR into one record per CDR3 protein. Of about 420,000 distinct CDR3 sequences listed, about a fifth are singletons. This receptor was taken from a male donor with ankylosing spondylitis. The chain recombines TRBV3-1 with TRBJ1-2, with a possible D match to TRBD1 (6 bases). The specimen was blood, either unsorted or a sorted T cell fraction (not recorded which). The CDR3 region has the DNA TGTGCCAGCAGCCCATTTCAGGGGCCTGGCTACACCTTC. Translated, it gives CASSPFQGPGYTF.